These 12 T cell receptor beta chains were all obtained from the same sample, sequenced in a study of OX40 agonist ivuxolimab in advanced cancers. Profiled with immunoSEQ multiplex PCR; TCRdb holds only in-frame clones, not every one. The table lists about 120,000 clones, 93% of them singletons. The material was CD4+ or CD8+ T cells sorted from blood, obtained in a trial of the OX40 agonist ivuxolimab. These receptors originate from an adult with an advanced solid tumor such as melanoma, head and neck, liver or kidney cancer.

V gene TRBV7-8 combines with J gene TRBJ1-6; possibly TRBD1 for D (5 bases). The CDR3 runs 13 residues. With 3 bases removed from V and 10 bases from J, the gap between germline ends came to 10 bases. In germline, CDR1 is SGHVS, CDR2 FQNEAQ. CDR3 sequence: CASSFTGDSPLHF. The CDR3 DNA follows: TGTGCCAGCAGCTTCACGGGGGACTCACCCCTCCACTTT.

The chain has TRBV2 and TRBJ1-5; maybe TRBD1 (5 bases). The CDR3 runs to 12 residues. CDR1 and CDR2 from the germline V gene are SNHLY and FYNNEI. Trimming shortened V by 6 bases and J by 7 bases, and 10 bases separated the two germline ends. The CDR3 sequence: CASRRRDQPQHF. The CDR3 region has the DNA TGTGCCAGCAGGCGCAGGGACCAGCCCCAGCATTTT.

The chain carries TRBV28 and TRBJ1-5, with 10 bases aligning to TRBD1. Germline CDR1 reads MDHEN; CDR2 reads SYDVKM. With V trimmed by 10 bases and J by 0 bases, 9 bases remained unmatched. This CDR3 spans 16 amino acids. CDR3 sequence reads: CATLDRGLHSNQPQHF. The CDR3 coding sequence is TGTGCCACTTTAGACAGGGGGCTTCATAGCAATCAGCCCCAGCATTTT.

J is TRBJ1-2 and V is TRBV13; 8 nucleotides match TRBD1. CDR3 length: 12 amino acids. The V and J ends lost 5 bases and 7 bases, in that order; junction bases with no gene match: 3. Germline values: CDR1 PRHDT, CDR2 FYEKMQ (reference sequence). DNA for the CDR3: TGTGCCAGCAGCCGCGACAGGGGTGGCTACACCTTC. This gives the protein CASSRDRGGYTF.

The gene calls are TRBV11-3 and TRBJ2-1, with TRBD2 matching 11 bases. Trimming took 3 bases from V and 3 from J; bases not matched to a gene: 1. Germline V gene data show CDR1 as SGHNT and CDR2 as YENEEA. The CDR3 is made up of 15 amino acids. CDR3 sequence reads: CASSFTSGGYNEQFF. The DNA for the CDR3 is TGTGCCAGCAGCTTCACTAGCGGGGGCTACAATGAGCAGTTCTTC.

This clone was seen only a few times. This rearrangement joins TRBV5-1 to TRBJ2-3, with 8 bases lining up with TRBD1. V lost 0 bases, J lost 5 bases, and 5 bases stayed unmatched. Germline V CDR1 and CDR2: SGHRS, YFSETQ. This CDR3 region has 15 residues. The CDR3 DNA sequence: TGCGCCAGCAGCTTGGCCAGGGGGCGCGGAGATACGCAGTATTTT. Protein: CASSLARGRGDTQYF.

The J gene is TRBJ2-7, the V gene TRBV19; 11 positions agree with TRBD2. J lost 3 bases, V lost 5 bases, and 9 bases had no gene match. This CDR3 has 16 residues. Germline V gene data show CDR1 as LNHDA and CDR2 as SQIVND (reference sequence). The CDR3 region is CASSSQTSGSFYEQYF. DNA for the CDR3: TGTGCCAGTAGTTCCCAAACTAGCGGGAGCTTCTACGAGCAGTACTTC.

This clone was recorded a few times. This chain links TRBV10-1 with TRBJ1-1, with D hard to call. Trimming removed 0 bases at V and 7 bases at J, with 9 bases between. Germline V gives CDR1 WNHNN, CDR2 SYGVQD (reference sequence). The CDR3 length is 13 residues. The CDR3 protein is CASSESGSHEAFF. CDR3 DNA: TGCGCCAGCAGTGAGTCAGGCAGTCATGAAGCTTTCTTT.

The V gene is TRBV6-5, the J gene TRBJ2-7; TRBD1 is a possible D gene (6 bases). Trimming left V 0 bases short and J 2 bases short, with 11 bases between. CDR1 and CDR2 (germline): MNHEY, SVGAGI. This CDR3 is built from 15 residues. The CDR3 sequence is CASSYSTGPAYEQYF. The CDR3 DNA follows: TGTGCCAGCAGTTACTCGACAGGTCCTGCCTACGAGCAGTACTTC.

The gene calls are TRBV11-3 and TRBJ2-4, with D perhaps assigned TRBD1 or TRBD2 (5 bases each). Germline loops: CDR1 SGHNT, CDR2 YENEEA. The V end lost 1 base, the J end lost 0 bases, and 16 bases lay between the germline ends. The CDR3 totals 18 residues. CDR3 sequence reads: CASSLGDVVDSAKNIQYF. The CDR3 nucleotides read TGTGCCAGCAGCTTAGGGGACGTTGTGGACTCAGCCAAAAACATTCAGTACTTC.

The CDR3 is CASSQERGESGANVLTF. DNA of the CDR3: TGCGCCAGCAGCCAAGAAAGAGGGGAAAGTGGGGCCAACGTCCTGACTTTC. The V and J genes are TRBV4-1 and TRBJ2-6; D tentatively reads TRBD1 or TRBD2 (5 bases each). This CDR3 is built from 17 residues. CDR1 and CDR2 (germline): MGHRA, YSYEKL. V shed 0 bases and J shed 3 bases, with 12 bases lying between them.

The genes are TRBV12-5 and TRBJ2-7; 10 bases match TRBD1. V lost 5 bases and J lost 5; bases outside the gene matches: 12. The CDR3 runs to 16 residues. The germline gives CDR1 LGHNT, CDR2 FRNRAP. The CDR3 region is CASGRDPGQGPHEQYF. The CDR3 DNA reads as TGTGCTAGTGGTCGTGACCCGGGACAGGGGCCCCACGAGCAGTACTTC.